The 12 T cell receptor beta chains reported below all come from one sample, sequenced in a study of CD8+ T cells in alopecia areata. Sequencing used cDNA as its template, made by extracting RNA and reverse transcribing it. Measured with immunoSEQ multiplex PCR; TCRdb has only the in-frame clones, and not every one. Of around 150,000 clones detected, less than 65% appear once; the ten largest clones hold 35% to 40%. Sequenced: CD8+ T cells sorted from blood. These receptors were taken from a human donor in good health.

The chain is built from TRBV7-9 and TRBJ2-3, with 10 bases that match TRBD2. Looked up from germline, CDR1 is SEHNR and CDR2 is FQNEAQ (reference sequence). Trimming took 5 bases from V and 3 from J; bases not matched to a gene: 2. The CDR3 runs 14 residues. The CDR3 loop reads CASSPTSGTDTQYF. The DNA of the CDR3 is TGTGCCAGCAGCCCGACTAGCGGGACAGATACGCAGTATTTT.

V usage is TRBV30 and J usage is TRBJ1-2, with D hard to call. The CDR3 consists of 16 residues. V was cut by 0 bases and J by 8 bases, with 22 bases left in between. Looked up from germline, CDR1 is GTSNPN and CDR2 is SVGIG (reference sequence). CDR3 region: CAWSVPELKEAGGYTF. CDR3 DNA: TGTGCCTGGAGTGTACCGGAACTCAAAGAGGCCGGGGGCTACACCTTC.

The chain joins TRBV19 to TRBJ2-7; possible D gene TRBD1, 5 bases. This CDR3 region has 13 residues. Germline V gene data show CDR1 as LNHDA and CDR2 as SQIVND (reference sequence). V was shortened by 5 bases and J by 2 bases, with 10 bases between the two germline ends. CDR3: CASSVKTAYEQYF. CDR3 nucleotide sequence: TGTGCCAGTAGTGTAAAGACAGCCTACGAGCAGTACTTC.

V usage is TRBV5-4 and J usage is TRBJ2-7; the match to TRBD2 covers 16 bases. CDR1 and CDR2 from the germline V gene are SGHNT and YYREEE (reference sequence). This CDR3 spans 18 amino acids. V shed 1 base and J 2 bases; nucleotides not matched to a gene: 6. In DNA form, the CDR3 reads TGTGCCAGCAGCTTGTGGGGACTAGCGGGAGGGGAGCCCTACGAGCAGTACTTC. It codes for CASSLWGLAGGEPYEQYF.

This sequence joins TRBV9 and TRBJ2-7; D is unresolved. V was trimmed by 0 bases and J by 7 bases, leaving 8 bases between them. Germline CDR1 and CDR2: SGDLS and YYNGEE. This CDR3 has 12 amino acids. The CDR3 DNA sequence: TGTGCCAGCAGCGTAGATGGTTCTGAGCAGTACTTC. This gives the protein CASSVDGSEQYF.

The chain recombines TRBV11-2 with TRBJ2-5, with D possibly TRBD1 on 5 matching bases. Germline V gene sequence: CDR1 SGHAT, CDR2 FQNNGV. The V gene lost 1 base and the J gene lost 2 bases, with 11 bases spanning the gap. The CDR3 loop spans 15 amino acids. The CDR3 is CASSLAGIEQETQYF. The CDR3 DNA reads as TGTGCCAGCAGCTTAGCAGGGATTGAGCAAGAGACCCAGTACTTC.

The V gene is TRBV5-1, the J gene TRBJ2-7; D is unclear. V was pared by 2 bases and J by 3 bases, with 12 bases between. The germline V gene has CDR1 SGHRS and CDR2 YFSETQ. The CDR3 runs to 14 residues. This chain's CDR3 is CASSFGWEIYEQYF. CDR3 in DNA: TGCGCCAGCAGCTTTGGGTGGGAAATCTACGAGCAGTACTTC.

The chain couples TRBV7-9 to TRBJ2-7, with 8 bases that match TRBD1. The CDR3 totals 14 residues. After removal of 5 bases from V and 2 bases from J, the junction contained 5 bases not matched to a gene. CDR1 SEHNR and CDR2 FQNEAQ come from the germline V gene (reference sequence). CDR3: CASSPPGGPYEQYF. The CDR3 region has the DNA TGTGCCAGCAGCCCTCCAGGGGGCCCCTACGAGCAGTACTTC.

This chain uses TRBV2 with TRBJ2-1, with D perhaps matching TRBD2 (6 bases). Trimming shortened V by 9 bases and J by 6 bases, and 15 bases separated the two germline ends. Germline lookup yields CDR1 SNHLY and CDR2 FYNNEI. This CDR3 is 13 amino acids long. CDR3 region: CARRLEFSNEQFF. CDR3 DNA: TGTGCCAGGAGACTAGAATTCTCCAATGAGCAGTTCTTC.

The rearrangement links TRBV30 to TRBJ1-2; 8 nucleotides align to TRBD1. Trimming removed 5 bases from V and 6 bases from J; junction bases left unmatched: 2. The CDR3 contains 11 residues. Looked up from germline, CDR1 is GTSNPN and CDR2 is SVGIG (reference sequence). This chain's CDR3 is CAWGTGHGYTF. CDR3 nucleotide sequence: TGTGCCTGGGGGACAGGCCATGGCTACACCTTC.

This clone was observed a few times. J is TRBJ1-5 and V is TRBV6-5; maybe TRBD1 (5 bases). CDR3 size: 16 residues. The V and J ends lost 2 bases and 0 bases respectively, with 11 bases between them. Germline CDR1 is MNHEY and CDR2 is SVGAGI. The DNA for the CDR3 is TGTGCCAGCAGTTACGGTGGCAGGGTTAGCAATCAGCCCCAGCATTTT. Translation: CASSYGGRVSNQPQHF.

This clone has only a few counts. This chain joins TRBV11-2 and TRBJ2-3, with D perhaps matching TRBD1 (6 bases). The CDR3 is 13 amino acids. V was pared by 1 base and J by 5 bases, with 7 bases between. Germline-derived CDR1 and CDR2 are SGHAT and FQNNGV. CDR3 loop: CASSLADRDTQYF. In DNA form, the CDR3 reads TGTGCCAGCAGCTTAGCGGACAGAGATACGCAGTATTTT.